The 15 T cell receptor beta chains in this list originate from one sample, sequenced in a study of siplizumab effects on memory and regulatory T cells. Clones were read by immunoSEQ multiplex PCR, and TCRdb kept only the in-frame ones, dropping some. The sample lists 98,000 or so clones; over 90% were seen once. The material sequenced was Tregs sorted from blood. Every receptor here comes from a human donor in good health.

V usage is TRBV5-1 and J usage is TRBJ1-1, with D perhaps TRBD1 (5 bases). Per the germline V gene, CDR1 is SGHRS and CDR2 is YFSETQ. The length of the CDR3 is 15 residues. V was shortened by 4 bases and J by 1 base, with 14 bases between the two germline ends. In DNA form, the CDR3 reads TGCGCCAGCAGCGGGGGAGGGGCCCCGAACACTGAAGCTTTCTTT. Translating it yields CASSGGGAPNTEAFF.

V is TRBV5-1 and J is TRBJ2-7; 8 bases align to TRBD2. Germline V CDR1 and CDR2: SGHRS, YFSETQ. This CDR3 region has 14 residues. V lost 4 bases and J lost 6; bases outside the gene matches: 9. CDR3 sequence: CASSPGLVGPEQYF. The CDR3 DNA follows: TGCGCCAGCAGCCCGGGACTAGTGGGTCCCGAGCAGTACTTC.

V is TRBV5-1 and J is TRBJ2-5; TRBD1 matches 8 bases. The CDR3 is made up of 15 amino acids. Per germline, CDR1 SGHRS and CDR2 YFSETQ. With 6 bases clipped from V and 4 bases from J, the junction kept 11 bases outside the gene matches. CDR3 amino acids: CASIRTGSFPETQYF. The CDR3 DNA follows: TGCGCCAGCATCCGGACAGGGTCATTTCCAGAGACCCAGTACTTC.

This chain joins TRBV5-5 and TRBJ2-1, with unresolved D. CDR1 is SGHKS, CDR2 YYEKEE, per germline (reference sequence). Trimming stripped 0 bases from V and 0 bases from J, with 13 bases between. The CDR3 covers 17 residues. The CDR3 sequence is CASSLGPAFSSYNEQFF. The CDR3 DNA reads TGTGCCAGCAGCTTGGGGCCAGCATTTAGCTCCTACAATGAGCAGTTCTTC.

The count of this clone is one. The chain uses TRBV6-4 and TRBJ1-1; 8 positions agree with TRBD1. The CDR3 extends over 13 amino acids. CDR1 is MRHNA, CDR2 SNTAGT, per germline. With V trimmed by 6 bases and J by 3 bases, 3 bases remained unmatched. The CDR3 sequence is CASSRGPDTEAFF. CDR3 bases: TGTGCCAGCAGCAGGGGGCCGGACACTGAAGCTTTCTTT.

The CDR3 here is CASKLGSYSNQPQHF. The CDR3 coding sequence is TGTGCCAGCAAATTGGGCAGCTATAGCAATCAGCCCCAGCATTTT. The chain couples TRBV2 to TRBJ1-5; no reliable D call. CDR3 length: 15 residues. CDR1 is SNHLY, CDR2 FYNNEI, per germline. V was pared by 7 bases and J by 0 bases, with 13 bases between.

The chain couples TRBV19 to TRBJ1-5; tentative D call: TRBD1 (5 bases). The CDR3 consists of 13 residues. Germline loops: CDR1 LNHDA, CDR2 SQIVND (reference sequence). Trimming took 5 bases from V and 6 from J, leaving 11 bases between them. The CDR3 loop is CASSQRGGQPQHF. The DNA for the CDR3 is TGTGCCAGTAGTCAGCGGGGGGGTCAGCCCCAGCATTTT.

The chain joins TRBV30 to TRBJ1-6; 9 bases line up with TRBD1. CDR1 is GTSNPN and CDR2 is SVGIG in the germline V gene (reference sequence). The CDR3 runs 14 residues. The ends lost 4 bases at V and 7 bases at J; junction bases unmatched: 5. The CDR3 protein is CAWMVQGANSPLHF. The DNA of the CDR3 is TGTGCCTGGATGGTACAGGGGGCCAATTCACCCCTCCACTTT.

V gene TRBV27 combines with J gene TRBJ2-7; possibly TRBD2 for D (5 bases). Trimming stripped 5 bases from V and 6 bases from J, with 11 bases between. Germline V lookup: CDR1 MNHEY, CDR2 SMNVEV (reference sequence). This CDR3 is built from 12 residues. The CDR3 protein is CASSILGGEQYF. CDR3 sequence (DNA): TGTGCCAGCAGTATACTAGGAGGCGAGCAGTACTTC.

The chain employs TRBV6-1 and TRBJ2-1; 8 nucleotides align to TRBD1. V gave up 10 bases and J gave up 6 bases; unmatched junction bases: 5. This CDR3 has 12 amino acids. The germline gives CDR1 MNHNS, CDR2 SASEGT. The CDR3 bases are TGTGCCACCGGGACAGGCCCCAATGAGCAGTTCTTC. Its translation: CATGTGPNEQFF.

The CDR3 coding sequence is TGTGCCAGCATCGGCCGGGACAGAGGCGGTCCGTTCTTC. Translation: CASIGRDRGGPFF. The gene calls are TRBV2 and TRBJ2-1, with 7 nucleotides matching TRBD1. The CDR3 spans 13 residues. Per germline, CDR1 SNHLY and CDR2 FYNNEI. V was clipped by 7 bases and J by 15 bases; unmatched bases: 15.

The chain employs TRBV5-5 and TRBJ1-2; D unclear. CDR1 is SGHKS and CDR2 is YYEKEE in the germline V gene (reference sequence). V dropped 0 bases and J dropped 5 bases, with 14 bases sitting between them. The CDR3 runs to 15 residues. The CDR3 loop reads CASSLALGFMYGYTF. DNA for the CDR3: TGTGCCAGCAGCTTGGCCCTGGGATTTATGTATGGCTACACCTTC.

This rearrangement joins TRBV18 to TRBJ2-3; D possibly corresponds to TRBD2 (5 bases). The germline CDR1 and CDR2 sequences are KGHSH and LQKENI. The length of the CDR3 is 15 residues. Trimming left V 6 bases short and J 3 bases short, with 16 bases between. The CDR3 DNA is TGTGCCAGCTCTCCCCGGGCGGGTTGGACAGATACGCAGTATTTT. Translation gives CASSPRAGWTDTQYF. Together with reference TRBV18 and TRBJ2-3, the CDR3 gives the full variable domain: NAGVMQNPRHLVRRRGQEARLRCSPMKGHSHVYWYRQLPEEGLKFMVYLQKENIIDESGMPKERFSAEFPKEGPSILRIQQVVRGDSAAYFCASSPRAGWTDTQYFGPGTRLTVL.

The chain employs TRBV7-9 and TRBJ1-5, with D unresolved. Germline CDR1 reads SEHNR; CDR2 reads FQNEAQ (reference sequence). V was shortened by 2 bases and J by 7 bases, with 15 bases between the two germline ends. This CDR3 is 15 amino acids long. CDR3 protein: CASSLYPGLDQPQHF. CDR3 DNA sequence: TGTGCCAGCAGCTTATATCCTGGGCTAGACCAGCCCCAGCATTTT.

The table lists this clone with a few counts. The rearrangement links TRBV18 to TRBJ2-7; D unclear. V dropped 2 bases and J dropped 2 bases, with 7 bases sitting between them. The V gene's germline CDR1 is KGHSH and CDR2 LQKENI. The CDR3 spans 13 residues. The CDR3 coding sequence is TGTGCCAGCTCACCAAGTGTCCCCTACGAGCAGTACTTC. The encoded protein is CASSPSVPYEQYF.